Included here is one TCR beta chain sequence, with context. Looked up from germline, CDR1 is SEHNR and CDR2 is FQNEAQ (reference sequence). The CDR3 extends over 17 amino acids. Trimming removed 0 bases from V and 1 base from J, with 13 bases in between. These data belong to a study of blood T cells in healthy people across ages. Together with a sample-barcoded 5' primer, a J-beta primer mix was included in a second PCR lasting about 6 to 11 cycles. A single record per CDR3 protein comes from TCRdb applying MiXCR to the 5' RACE reads. The sample lists around 1.5 million distinct CDR3 sequences; 59% were seen once.

This sequence joins TRBV7-9 and TRBJ2-1, with D possibly TRBD2 on 6 matching bases. The source is a man between 18 and 29 years old in good health. The sample consisted of blood. This chain's CDR3 is CASSLAGVGGSYNEQFF. The DNA of the CDR3 is TGTGCCAGCAGCTTAGCGGGAGTGGGGGGATCCTACAATGAGCAGTTCTTC.